This TCR beta chain derives from a study of blood T cell repertoires in COVID-19. Here immunoSEQ multiplex PCR was the method, and the copy in TCRdb shows in-frame clones only, minus some. The sample holds about 130,000 clones, approximately 84% seen once. V lost 6 bases, J lost 3 bases, and 11 bases lay in between. In germline, CDR1 is MNHEY, CDR2 SVGAGI. CDR3 size: 14 residues. This chain uses TRBV6-5 with TRBJ1-4; D ambiguous. This clonotype was sampled from a human donor in a cohort sampled during active COVID-19. The source material was peripheral blood. Here the CDR3 reads CASSLHKSNEKLFF. In DNA form, the CDR3 reads TGTGCCAGCAGCTTACATAAATCTAATGAAAAACTGTTTTTT.